This T cell receptor beta chain was obtained from a study of blood T cell repertoires in COVID-19. Repertoires were generated with immunoSEQ multiplex PCR, while TCRdb's copy carries only in-frame clones and drops some. Of 250,000 to 350,000 clones in the sample, around 85% were seen once. Germline V gene sequence: CDR1 MDHEN, CDR2 SYDVKM. This CDR3 is built from 17 residues. The germline V and J ends were trimmed by 7 bases and 2 bases, with 23 bases remaining between them. J is TRBJ1-2 and V is TRBV28; D is possibly TRBD1 (6 bases). Sequencing input: peripheral blood. The clonotype originates from a human donor with COVID-19, enrolled during active disease. The donor label of this sample is uncertain. The CDR3 DNA reads TGTGCCAGCACCGAGATTAGGGGGGGGCGCTTAAACTATGGCTACACCTTC. Protein product: CASTEIRGGRLNYGYTF.